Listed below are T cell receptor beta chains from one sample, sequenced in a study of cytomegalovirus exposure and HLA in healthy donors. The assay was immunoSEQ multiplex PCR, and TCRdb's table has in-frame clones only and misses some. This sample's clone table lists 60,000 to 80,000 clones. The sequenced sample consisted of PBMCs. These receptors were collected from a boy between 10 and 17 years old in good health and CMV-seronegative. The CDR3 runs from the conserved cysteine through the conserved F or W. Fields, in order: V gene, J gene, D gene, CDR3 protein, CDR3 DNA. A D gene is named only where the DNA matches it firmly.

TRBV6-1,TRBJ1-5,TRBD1,CASSENVPGTGDYSNQPQHF,TGTGCCAGCAGTGAGAATGTTCCCGGGACAGGGGATTATAGCAATCAGCCCCAGCATTTT
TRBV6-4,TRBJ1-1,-,CASSADGGGGEAFF,TGTGCCAGCAGTGCGGATGGTGGAGGCGGTGAAGCTTTCTTT
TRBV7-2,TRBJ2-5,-,CASSLPRRQETQYF,TGTGCCAGCAGCTTACCAAGGAGGCAAGAGACCCAGTACTTC
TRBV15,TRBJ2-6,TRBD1,CATSSGQVDSGANVLTF,TGTGCCACCAGCAGCGGACAGGTCGATTCTGGGGCCAACGTCCTGACTTTC
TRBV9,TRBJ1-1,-,CASSVAVNTEAFF,TGTGCCAGCAGCGTAGCGGTGAACACTGAAGCTTTCTTT
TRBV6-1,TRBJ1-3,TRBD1,CASSKGTAGNTIYF,TGTGCCAGCAGTAAAGGGACAGCTGGAAACACCATATATTTT
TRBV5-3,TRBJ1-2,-,CARSLVGHHNYGYTF,TGTGCCAGAAGCTTGGTTGGACACCACAACTATGGCTACACCTTC
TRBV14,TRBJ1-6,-,CASSQGYRNSPLHF,TGTGCCAGCAGCCAAGGATACAGAAATTCACCCCTCCACTTT
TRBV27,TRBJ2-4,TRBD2,CASSSREGSHIQYF,TGTGCCAGCAGTTCAAGGGAGGGGTCGCACATTCAGTACTTC
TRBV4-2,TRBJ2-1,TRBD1,CASSQDWDREFNEQFF,TGTGCCAGCAGCCAAGACTGGGACAGGGAATTCAATGAGCAGTTCTTC
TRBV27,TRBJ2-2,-,CARTPGTPKGTGELFF,TGTGCCAGGACCCCCGGGACACCAAAAGGCACCGGGGAGCTGTTTTTT
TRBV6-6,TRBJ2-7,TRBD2,CASSPVQREAYEQYF,TGTGCCAGCAGCCCAGTCCAGCGGGAGGCCTACGAGCAGTACTTC
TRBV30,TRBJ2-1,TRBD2,CAWRGGGADNEQFF,TGTGCCTGGCGAGGCGGGGGGGCCGACAATGAGCAGTTCTTC
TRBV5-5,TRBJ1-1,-,CASSLQGNTEAFF,TGTGCCAGCAGCTTACAGGGGAACACTGAAGCTTTCTTT
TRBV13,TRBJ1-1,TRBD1,CASSLPGGNTEAFF,TGTGCCAGCAGCTTACCAGGGGGGAACACTGAAGCTTTCTTT
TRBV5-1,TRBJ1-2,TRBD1,CASSLGQGAYYGYTF,TGCGCCAGCAGCCTGGGACAGGGGGCCTACTATGGCTACACCTTC
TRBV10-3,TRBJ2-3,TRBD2,CAISAPTIAGGADTQYF,TGTGCCATCAGCGCCCCGACTATAGCGGGGGGCGCAGATACGCAGTATTTT
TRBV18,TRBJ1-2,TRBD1,CASSKEYNPGQGDGYTF,TGTGCCAGCTCCAAGGAATATAATCCGGGACAGGGCGATGGCTACACCTTC
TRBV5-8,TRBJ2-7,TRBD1,CASSSPGQGAGYEQYF,TGTGCCAGCAGCTCCCCGGGACAGGGGGCGGGCTACGAGCAGTACTTC
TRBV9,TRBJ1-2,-,CASSVEGRAIYGYTF,TGTGCCAGCAGCGTAGAGGGCAGGGCCATCTATGGCTACACCTTC
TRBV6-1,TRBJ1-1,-,CASSERGASTEAFF,TGTGCCAGCAGTGAACGGGGTGCCAGCACTGAAGCTTTCTTT
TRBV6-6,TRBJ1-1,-,CAAERSTGIPEAFF,TGTGCCGCGGAGAGGTCTACAGGGATCCCTGAAGCTTTCTTT
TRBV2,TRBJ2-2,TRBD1,CASSEGQWNTGELFF,TGTGCCAGCAGTGAGGGACAGTGGAACACCGGGGAGCTGTTTTTT
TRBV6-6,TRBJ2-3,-,CASRAGLGGDTQYF,TGTGCCAGCAGAGCCGGACTAGGGGGAGATACGCAGTATTTT
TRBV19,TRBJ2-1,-,CASSIDNEQFF,TGTGCCAGTAGTATCGACAATGAGCAGTTCTTC
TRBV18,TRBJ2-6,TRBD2,CASSPTTSGVTGANVLTF,TGTGCCAGCTCACCAACGACTAGCGGGGTAACTGGGGCCAACGTCCTGACTTTC
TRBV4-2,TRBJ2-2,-,CASSQDHSGTGELFF,TGTGCCAGCAGCCAAGATCACTCGGGGACCGGGGAGCTGTTTTTT
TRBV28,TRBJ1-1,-,CASSPREAEAFF,TGTGCCAGCAGTCCCAGGGAAGCTGAAGCTTTCTTT